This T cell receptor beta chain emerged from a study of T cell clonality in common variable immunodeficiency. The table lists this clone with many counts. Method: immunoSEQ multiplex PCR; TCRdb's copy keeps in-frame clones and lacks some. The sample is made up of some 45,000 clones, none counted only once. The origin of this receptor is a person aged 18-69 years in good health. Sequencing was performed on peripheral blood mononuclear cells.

The sequenced CDR3 bases are TGTGCCAGCACCCGGGACAGTGCAAACACTGAA. Amino acid sequence: CASTRDSANTE. The whole CDR3 reads CASTRDSANTEAFF. V is TRBV6-2 or TRBV6-3 and J is TRBJ1-1, with 7 bases matching TRBD1. The read finishes 3 residues shy of the CDR3 end, and the germline J gene is used to complete it. The CDR3 contains 14 residues. Germline values: CDR1 MNHEY, CDR2 SVGEGT. J gave up 2 bases and V 7 bases, and 7 bases lay outside the gene matches.